The T cell receptor (beta chain) under discussion was sequenced for a study of siplizumab effects on memory and regulatory T cells (dated by TCRdb to about 2019). At the level of the whole study: The effect of the anti-CD2 antibody siplizumab on alloreactive T-cell subsets was examined in allogeneic mixed lymphocyte reactions constructed from human PBMCs.

As encoded in the germline V gene, CDR1 is SGHRS while CDR2 is YFSETQ. Relative to germline, V is missing 4 bases and J is missing 0 bases, with 9 bases of the junction outside any gene match. From cysteine to phenylalanine, the CDR3 is 16 amino acids long. The DNA shown is the 48-base CDR3, in frame from base 1. On this clone: Its antigen remains unidentified. No quality values exist for individual bases; no much larger clone is one base distant.

Beyond this particular receptor, the publication reports: Among mappable alloreactive CD4+ clones, the Treg-derived fraction averaged approximately 66% with siplizumab versus roughly 25% in control reactions. Roughly 80-95% of proliferating CD4+ or CD8+ clones could not be assigned a naive or memory phenotype. Siplizumab significantly lowered the cumulative frequency of alloreactive sequences that could be traced to unstimulated CD4+ memory T cells. Unstimulated naive T cells appeared more diverse than memory T cells, and naive cells seemed to contribute substantially to the alloresponse. No functional confirmation was obtained for the suppressive function of proliferating Tregs from siplizumab cultures. Sequences below about 10^-5 frequency were poorly captured, so only a minor fraction of alloreactive clones could be mapped to unstimulated subsets.

The method was the immunoSEQ multiplex PCR assay. The deep sequencing platform assayed around 10^5 TCR templates per sample. Genomic DNA extracted from sorted T cells was used for TCRbeta CDR3 sequencing. Concerning the study's data processing: The R programming language was used for the clonal analysis of the TCRbeta CDR3 data. Alloreactive CD4+ and CD8+ clones were identified by comparing unstimulated samples to CFSE-low samples taken after the reaction. Regulatory or non-regulatory origin of alloreactive CD4+ clones was assigned by matching sequences to the sorted unstimulated Treg and non-Treg repertoires. This is the immuneACCESS table as TCRdb keeps it, with only in-frame sequences that have V and J called. A part of the clones is gone; compared with another copy, unresolved V genes explain less than half, and the rest is unexplained. V and J calls and clone size come straight from that table; D and trimming were deduced from the DNA. Recorded for this sample are around 87,000 clones; around 89% of them occurred a single time. The ten largest clones represent 15% of the sample.

Sorted unstimulated T cells and proliferating T cells recovered from mixed lymphocyte reactions were subjected to TCRbeta CDR3 sequencing. Fresh whole blood from nine to ten HLA-typed healthy donors was used as the source from which PBMCs were isolated. The chain links TRBV5-1 with TRBJ1-2; a stretch of 7 junction bases matches TRBD1. The clonotype originates from a human donor in good health. Specimen: CD4+ T cells sorted from blood. The sequence in DNA is TGCGCCAGCAGCCCGCGAGGACAGGCGGCTAACTATGGCTACACCTTC. Translated, this gives CASSPRGQAANYGYTF.